The 13 T cell receptor beta chains reported below all come from one sample, sequenced in a study of shared clonotypes between healthy human individuals. Generated by immunoSEQ multiplex PCR, the TCRdb table keeps only in-frame clones and is missing some. Among about 560,000 clones listed, roughly 72% were seen once. The sequenced sample was PBMCs. These TCRs come from a woman between 40 and 55 years old in good health. Some clones in this sample may be carry-over from other donors' samples.

The gene calls are TRBV10-3 and TRBJ2-2, with no clear D. Per germline, CDR1 ENHRY and CDR2 SYGVKD. The CDR3 covers 12 residues. V lost 4 bases, J lost 6 bases, and 6 bases lay in between. The CDR3: CAISAGSGELFF. CDR3 nucleotides: TGTGCCATCAGTGCTGGATCCGGGGAGCTGTTTTTT.

CDR3 DNA: TGTGCCAGCAGCCAAGATTGGCTGAGCACAGATACGCAGTATTTT. Protein sequence: CASSQDWLSTDTQYF. The chain uses TRBV4-2 and TRBJ2-3; D call uncertain. V lost 0 bases and J 0 bases, leaving 7 bases between the germline ends. CDR3 length equals 15 residues. Germline loops: CDR1 LGHNA, CDR2 YNFKEQ.

Concerning this clone itself: The sample carries other DNA sequences with the same CDR3. The V call is TRBV18, the J call TRBJ1-2; D uncertain. The CDR3 extends over 13 amino acids. The V end lost 0 bases, the J end lost 4 bases, and 6 bases lay between the germline ends. The V gene's germline CDR1 is KGHSH and CDR2 LQKENI. The CDR3 nucleotides read TGTGCCAGCTCACCACCGGGCGTCTATGGCTACACCTTC. This translates into CASSPPGVYGYTF.

Turning to this clone: The same CDR3 also results from other DNA sequences found in this sample. V usage is TRBV28 and J usage is TRBJ2-7, with 9 bases identical to TRBD2. Germline V gene sequence: CDR1 MDHEN, CDR2 SYDVKM. V shed 2 bases and J 3 bases; nucleotides not matched to a gene: 2. This CDR3 is built from 14 residues. In nucleotides, the CDR3 is TGTGCCAGCAGTTTACCTAGCGGGATCTACGAGCAGTACTTC. Translating it yields CASSLPSGIYEQYF.

This sequence joins TRBV18 and TRBJ2-1; TRBD2 aligns across 9 bases. The junction had 5 bases not matched to a gene; V was cut back by 3 bases and J by 5 bases. Germline V gene sequence: CDR1 KGHSH, CDR2 LQKENI. The CDR3 covers 15 residues. CDR3 sequence: CASSPMGLADNEQFF. As DNA, the CDR3 is TGTGCCAGCTCACCCATGGGACTAGCCGACAATGAGCAGTTCTTC.

This clone was observed a single time. The chain employs TRBV10-3 and TRBJ1-5, with D unclear. V was clipped by 0 bases and J by 7 bases, with 7 bases between them. CDR3 length: 13 residues. CDR1 is ENHRY, CDR2 SYGVKD, per germline. This CDR3 reads CAISESTGQPQHF. The CDR3 DNA reads as TGTGCCATCAGTGAGTCTACCGGACAGCCCCAGCATTTT.

This clone was seen just once. This chain joins TRBV28 and TRBJ2-1; TRBD1 matches at 8 bases. J gave up 7 bases and V 7 bases, and 6 bases lay outside the gene matches. This CDR3 contains 13 residues. The germline gives CDR1 MDHEN, CDR2 SYDVKM. CDR3 region: CASKGQGWNEQFF. CDR3 sequence (DNA): TGTGCCAGCAAAGGACAGGGATGGAATGAGCAGTTCTTC.

The V and J genes are TRBV28 and TRBJ1-2, with unresolved D. CDR1 and CDR2 (germline): MDHEN, SYDVKM. Deletions cut 7 bases from V and 8 bases from J, with 26 bases between. CDR3 length: 16 amino acids. The CDR3 nucleotides are TGTGCCAGCACAACCGGGTCATTAACCATCTATGAGGGCTACACCTTC. Translating it yields CASTTGSLTIYEGYTF.

CDR3 in DNA: TGTGCCAGCAGTCCTCCGGACACCCCTATCTATGGCTACACCTTC. This gives the protein CASSPPDTPIYGYTF. V and J are TRBV6-9 and TRBJ1-2; D is perhaps TRBD1 (5 bases). The CDR3 loop spans 15 amino acids. CDR1 is MNHGY and CDR2 is SVAAGI in the germline V gene. Deletions cut 5 bases from V and 4 bases from J, with 17 bases between.

Comment on this clone: The same CDR3 is also encoded by other DNA sequences in this sample. The chain uses TRBV11-2 and TRBJ1-5, with unresolved D. Trimming removed 1 base from V and 4 bases from J, with 5 bases in between. In germline, CDR1 is SGHAT, CDR2 FQNNGV. The CDR3 is 13 residues long. CDR3 bases: TGTGCCAGCAGCTTAGGGCTAAATCAGCCCCAGCATTTT. Translating gives CASSLGLNQPQHF. The complete variable domain, with remaining parts taken from reference TRBV11-2 and TRBJ1-5, reads EAGVAQSPRYKIIEKRQSVAFWCNPISGHATLYWYQQILGQGPKLLIQFQNNGVVDDSQLPKDRFSAERLKGVDSTLKIQPAKLEDSAVYLCASSLGLNQPQHFGDGTRLSIL.

This chain links TRBV28 with TRBJ2-7; 11 bases align to TRBD2. There are 16 residues in the CDR3. The germline V gene has CDR1 MDHEN and CDR2 SYDVKM. Trimming cost V 5 bases and J 3 bases; bases outside gene matches: 9. The CDR3 here is CASSSYSGRGIYEQYF. The DNA for the CDR3 is TGTGCCAGCAGTAGCTATAGCGGGAGGGGAATCTACGAGCAGTACTTC.

This rearrangement joins TRBV7-9 to TRBJ2-5; TRBD2 might be the D (5 bases). Trimming removed 1 base from V and 0 bases from J, with 12 bases in between. This CDR3 region has 16 residues. Germline CDR1 reads SEHNR; CDR2 reads FQNEAQ (reference sequence). CDR3 amino acids: CASSLGMADYQETQYF. The CDR3 DNA reads as TGTGCCAGCAGCTTAGGTATGGCGGACTACCAAGAGACCCAGTACTTC.

This chain joins TRBV18 and TRBJ2-2; D may be TRBD2 (5 bases). The CDR3 length is 16 residues. Germline V gene sequence: CDR1 KGHSH, CDR2 LQKENI. Trimming cost V 1 base and J 5 bases, with 14 bases left between them. CDR3 sequence: CASSPLASPTTGELFF. The DNA for the CDR3 is TGTGCCAGCTCACCACTGGCTAGCCCTACGACCGGGGAGCTGTTTTTT.